The rows below give T cell receptor beta chains drawn from one sample of a study of blood T cell repertoires in COVID-19. Sequencing used immunoSEQ multiplex PCR; TCRdb keeps in-frame clones, though not all of them. In the table there are around 180,000 clones, roughly nine tenths of which are singletons. Sequencing was done on a sample of peripheral blood. The receptors here all came from a man in his sixties or seventies with active or convalescent COVID-19. Both conserved end residues are part of each CDR3. The D gene is left open where the match is weak. Not all rows give a size; the values are once, few, many and, for expanded clones, a class.

J	V	size	D	DNA	CDR3
TRBJ1-5	TRBV5-6	NA	NA	TGTGCCAGCAGCTTGGCAGGGTTCAATCAGCCCCAGCATTTT	CASSLAGFNQPQHF
TRBJ1-6	TRBV4-3	NA	TRBD1	TGCGCCAGCAGCCAAGATGTGGGTGACAGGGCATGGCCACCCCTCCACTTT	CASSQDVGDRAWPPLHF
TRBJ2-6	TRBV6-5	NA	NA	TGTGCCACCCAAGGAGCGGACTCTGGGGCCAACGTCCTGACTTTC	CATQGADSGANVLTF
TRBJ2-6	TRBV6-2/TRBV6-3	NA	NA	TGTGCCAGCAGTTACGGCGGGGCCAACGTCCTGACTTTC	CASSYGGANVLTF
TRBJ2-1	TRBV18	NA	TRBD2	TGTGCCAGCTCACCAGCGGGAGGGCTGGGTGAGCAGTTCTTC	CASSPAGGLGEQFF
TRBJ1-2	TRBV24-1	NA	NA	TGTGCCACCAGTGATTCCAAGACTGGGAACTATGGCTACACCTTC	CATSDSKTGNYGYTF
TRBJ2-2	TRBV5-1	NA	NA	TGCGCCAGCAGCTCAATCGCCTCAGGGGCGAACACCGGGGAGCTGTTTTTT	CASSSIASGANTGELFF
TRBJ2-2	TRBV5-8	NA	TRBD2	TGTGCCAGCAGCTTGGCCTTCGAGCAGGCCACGCGGGAGGACACCGGGGAGCTGTTTTTT	CASSLAFEQATREDTGELFF
TRBJ2-5	TRBV5-1	NA	TRBD1	TGCGCCAGCAGCTTTGGACAGGACCAAGAGACCCAGTACTTC	CASSFGQDQETQYF
TRBJ1-6	TRBV7-2	NA	TRBD1	TGTGCCAGCAGCTTAGGTGCAGGGGGATATACGGATAATTCACCCCTCCACTTT	CASSLGAGGYTDNSPLHF
TRBJ2-7	TRBV5-6	NA	TRBD1	TGTGCCAGCAGCAACACAGGGGTTTTACTGTACTTC	CASSNTGVLLYF
TRBJ1-3	TRBV6-5	NA	NA	TGTGCCAGCAGTTATGGAGACTCTGGAAACACCATATATTTT	CASSYGDSGNTIYF
TRBJ2-2	TRBV19	NA	TRBD1	TGTGCCAGTAGTATTCGAAACAGGGGTAACACCGGGGAGCTGTTTTTT	CASSIRNRGNTGELFF
TRBJ1-4	TRBV6-6	NA	NA	TGTGCCAGCAGGCCACCTAGTGGAACAACTAATGAAAAACTGTTTTTT	CASRPPSGTTNEKLFF
TRBJ2-1	TRBV9	NA	TRBD2	TGTGCCAGCAGCGTAGACTCGGGACTAAGTGAGCAGTTCTTC	CASSVDSGLSEQFF
TRBJ1-1	TRBV6-2/TRBV6-3	NA	NA	TGTGCCAGCAGTCCGACACAGAACACTGAAGCTTTCTTT	CASSPTQNTEAFF
TRBJ1-2	TRBV19	NA	NA	TGTGCCAGTAGCGCCTCAGGGTCCCCGGGCTATGGCTACACCTTC	CASSASGSPGYGYTF
TRBJ2-3	TRBV19	NA	NA	TGTGCCAGTAGTATTTCCCCGGGACACTTCACAGATACGCAGTATTTT	CASSISPGHFTDTQYF
TRBJ1-2	TRBV2	NA	TRBD1	TGTGCCAGCAGTGAAGCGGACAGGGGGCTTAATGGCTACACCTTC	CASSEADRGLNGYTF
TRBJ1-3	TRBV6-5	NA	TRBD1	TGTGCCAGCAGGAAAACCGGGACAGGGCTTAACACCATATATTTT	CASRKTGTGLNTIYF
TRBJ1-1	TRBV27	NA	NA	TGTGCCAGCAGTTTGCGGTTTTTGAACACTGAAGCTTTCTTT	CASSLRFLNTEAFF
TRBJ2-7	TRBV6-6	once	NA	TGTGCCAGTCGAACAGGGACCTACGAGCAGTACTTC	CASRTGTYEQYF
TRBJ2-7	TRBV28	NA	TRBD1	TGTGCCAGCAGTTCCACCCGCCGACAGGGGAACGAGCAGTACTTC	CASSSTRRQGNEQYF
TRBJ2-1	TRBV9	NA	NA	TGTGCCAGCAGCGTAGGGACAGGGAGGGATGAGCAGTTCTTC	CASSVGTGRDEQFF
TRBJ2-1	TRBV5-1	NA	TRBD1	TGCGCCAGCAGCTTACAGGGGATTCGGAATGAGCAGTTCTTC	CASSLQGIRNEQFF
TRBJ2-1	TRBV10-3	NA	TRBD2	TGTGCCATCAGTGCTGGGGCGGGAGGGGGCGATGAGCAGTTCTTC	CAISAGAGGGDEQFF
TRBJ2-1	TRBV24-1	NA	TRBD2	TGTGCCACCAGTGAGGGGACTAGCGGGAGAGTAGGGTCCTACAATGAGCAGTTCTTC	CATSEGTSGRVGSYNEQFF
TRBJ2-1	TRBV6-5	NA	TRBD1	TGTGCCAGCAGTCCAGGGGGCTCCTACAATGAGCAGTTCTTC	CASSPGGSYNEQFF
TRBJ1-6	TRBV3-1/TRBV3-2	NA	TRBD1	TGTGCCAGCAGCCGGGACAGGGGTCTTCCCCTCCACTTT	CASSRDRGLPLHF
TRBJ2-7	TRBV3-1/TRBV3-2	NA	NA	TGTGCCAGCAGCCAAGATCCAGTTTCCTACGAGCAGTACTTC	CASSQDPVSYEQYF
TRBJ2-3	TRBV29-1	NA	TRBD2	TGCAGCGCTAGCGGGAGTGGAACAGATACGCAGTATTTT	CSASGSGTDTQYF
TRBJ1-2	TRBV10-3	NA	TRBD1	TGTGCCATCAGTGGAGGACAGGGACTAAACTATGGCTACACCTTC	CAISGGQGLNYGYTF